The 3 T cell receptor beta chains presented below share a single source sample, sequenced in a study of tissue T cells after allogeneic stem cell transplantation. Sequencing used immunoSEQ multiplex PCR; TCRdb keeps in-frame clones, though not all of them. Of 20,000 to 30,000 clones in the sample, less than 75% were seen once. The input for sequencing was tissue from the ileum, taken at autopsy. These receptors were taken from an older female donor with lung cancer.

This clone appeared a few times. In DNA, the CDR3 is TGTGCCAGCAGCCCCAGTGGACAGCCCCAGCATTTT. Residues: CASSPSGQPQHF. V gene TRBV7-2 combines with J gene TRBJ1-5; D is uncertain. Trimming cost V 5 bases and J 7 bases, with 9 bases left between them. Germline loops: CDR1 SGHTA, CDR2 FQGNSA. The CDR3 consists of 12 residues.

About this clone itself: Mismatch with germline at one junction end may stem from a read error. The gene calls are TRBV6-5 and TRBJ2-3; D gene ambiguous. The germline CDR1 and CDR2 sequences are MNHEY and SVGAGI. This CDR3 contains 11 residues. This chain's CDR3 is CASRRTDTQYF. Written as DNA, the CDR3 is TGTGCCAGCAGGCGCACGGATACGCAGTATTTT.

This clone is labeled as medium-sized. The chain combines TRBV10-1 with TRBJ2-2, with D possibly being TRBD1 or TRBD2 (5 bases each). V gave up 4 bases and J gave up 1 base, with 10 bases separating them. The length of the CDR3 is 15 residues. CDR1 and CDR2 from the germline V gene are WNHNN and SYGVQD (reference sequence). The CDR3 sequence is CASSGDLRNTGELFF. For the CDR3, the DNA is TGCGCCAGCAGTGGGGACCTGAGGAACACCGGGGAGCTGTTTTTT.